These T cell receptor beta chains were read from a single sample in a study of regulatory T cells in long-lasting Graves disease. TCRdb re-analysed the multiplex PCR reads in MiXCR, keeping a single row per CDR3 protein. Seen here are around 420,000 distinct CDR3 sequences, about a sixth observed once, and the top ten hold about 20%. Sample: peripheral blood mononuclear cells (PBMCs), taken at new diagnosis, from a patient treated with antithyroid drugs. All receptors derive from a female donor with Graves disease. The CDR3 runs from the conserved cysteine through the conserved F or W. Fields, in order: D gene, V gene, clone size, J gene, CDR3 DNA, CDR3 protein. The D gene is left open where the match is weak. Part of the rows lack a size; the others show once, few, many or a class for expanded clones.

D: TRBD1
V: TRBV12-5
size: many
J: TRBJ2-2
DNA: TGTGCTAGTGGTTTGGTGTTGGGGACAGAATTGAACACCGGGGAGCTGTTTTTT
CDR3: CASGLVLGTELNTGELFF

D: NA
V: TRBV29-1
size: few
J: TRBJ2-7
DNA: TGCAGCGTTGAGCGACGTCCAGGGGAGCAGTACTTC
CDR3: CSVERRPGEQYF

D: NA
V: TRBV6-2/TRBV6-3
size: few
J: TRBJ1-5
DNA: TGTGCCAGCAGTGACAGTGGGGGCCAGCCCCAGCATTTT
CDR3: CASSDSGGQPQHF

D: TRBD1
V: TRBV27
size: NA
J: TRBJ2-1
DNA: TGTGCCAGCAGTCCCGGGACAGGTGATAGTCATAATGAGCAGTTCTTC
CDR3: CASSPGTGDSHNEQFF

D: TRBD2
V: TRBV12-5
size: many
J: TRBJ2-1
DNA: TGTGCTAGTGGTTGGGGGAGGGCCTATGAGCAGTTCTTC
CDR3: CASGWGRAYEQFF

D: NA
V: TRBV27
size: many
J: TRBJ1-1
DNA: TGTGCCAGCAGTTTAGGCAGGGCCACTGAAGCTTTCTTT
CDR3: CASSLGRATEAFF

D: TRBD2
V: TRBV28
size: many
J: TRBJ2-5
DNA: TGTGCCAGCACTGCAAGCCTAGCGGATCAAGAGACCCAGTACTTC
CDR3: CASTASLADQETQYF

D: TRBD2
V: TRBV7-2
size: many
J: TRBJ2-1
DNA: TGTGCCAGCAGCTTCGGCGGGAGCAATGAGCAGTTCTTC
CDR3: CASSFGGSNEQFF

D: NA
V: TRBV12-5
size: many
J: TRBJ1-1
DNA: TGTGCTAGTGGCCGCCCACAGATCAGGGGCACTGAAGCTTTCTTT
CDR3: CASGRPQIRGTEAFF

D: NA
V: TRBV2
size: many
J: TRBJ1-2
DNA: TGTGCCAGCATGTCCCGTGGCTACACCTTC
CDR3: CASMSRGYTF

D: NA
V: TRBV6-6
size: NA
J: TRBJ2-5
DNA: TGTGCCAGCAGTTACTCGGCAGGCAACCAAGAGACCCAGTACTTC
CDR3: CASSYSAGNQETQYF

D: NA
V: TRBV4-1
size: NA
J: TRBJ1-1
DNA: TGCGCCAGCAGGGACCTGGGCATGTTGGTTTATCGGGCTGAAGCTTTCTTT
CDR3: CASRDLGMLVYRAEAFF

D: TRBD1
V: TRBV7-9
size: many
J: TRBJ1-4
DNA: TGTGCCAGCTCGGGACAGGGTAGCAAACTGTTTTTT
CDR3: CASSGQGSKLFF

D: NA
V: TRBV12-3/TRBV12-4
size: NA
J: TRBJ2-7
DNA: TGTGCCAGCAGTTTCAAGGACATTAGCGAGCAGTACTTC
CDR3: CASSFKDISEQYF